The entry that follows covers one TCR beta chain sequence. Per germline, CDR1 KGHDR and CDR2 SFDVKD. The V end was cut by 7 bases, the J end by 0 bases, with 9 bases between. The CDR3 has 14 residues. The sample is drawn from a study of blood T cells in healthy people across ages. The authors ran a second PCR of 7 to 11 cycles using a sample-barcoded 5' primer and a J-beta primer mix. In TCRdb, the 5' RACE reads were re-called with MiXCR into one record per CDR3 protein. The sample lists about 690,000 distinct CDR3 sequences; around 38% were seen once. The genes are TRBV24-1 and TRBJ2-1; tentatively, D is TRBD2 (6 bases). The sequence derives from a man aged 80 or over in good health. The sample comprised blood. CDR3 nucleotide sequence: TGTGCCACCAGAGGGACTGGCTCCTACAATGAGCAGTTCTTC. Encoded protein: CATRGTGSYNEQFF.